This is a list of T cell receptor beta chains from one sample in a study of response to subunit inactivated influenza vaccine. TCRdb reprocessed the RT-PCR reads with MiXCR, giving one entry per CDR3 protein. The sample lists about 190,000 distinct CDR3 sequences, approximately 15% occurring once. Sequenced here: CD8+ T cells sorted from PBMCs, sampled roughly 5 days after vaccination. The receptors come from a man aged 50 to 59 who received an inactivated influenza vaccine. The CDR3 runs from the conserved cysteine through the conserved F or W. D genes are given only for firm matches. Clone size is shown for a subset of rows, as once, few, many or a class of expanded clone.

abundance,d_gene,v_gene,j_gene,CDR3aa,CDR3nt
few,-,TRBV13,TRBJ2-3,CASSPLPGEDSTDTQYF,TGTGCCAGCAGCCCCCTCCCAGGGGAGGACAGCACAGATACGCAGTATTTT
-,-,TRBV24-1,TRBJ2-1,CATTGWANEQFF,TGTGCCACCACCGGTTGGGCCAATGAGCAGTTCTTC
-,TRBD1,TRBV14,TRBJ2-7,CASSQTGVYEQYF,TGTGCCAGCAGCCAGACAGGGGTCTACGAGCAGTACTTC
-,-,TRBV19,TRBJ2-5,CASSIRDTPQETQYF,TGTGCCAGTAGTATCCGGGACACCCCCCAAGAGACCCAGTACTTC
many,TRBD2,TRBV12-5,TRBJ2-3,CASGSGTSAYSSTDTQYF,TGTGCTAGTGGTTCTGGGACTAGCGCATACTCTAGCACAGATACGCAGTATTTT
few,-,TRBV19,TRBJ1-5,CASTRGRGMGLRSNQPQHF,TGTGCCAGTACCCGGGGAAGGGGAATGGGCCTACGAAGCAATCAGCCCCAGCATTTT
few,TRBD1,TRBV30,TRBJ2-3,CAWTSDRGTDTQYF,TGTGCCTGGACTAGTGACAGGGGCACAGATACGCAGTATTTT
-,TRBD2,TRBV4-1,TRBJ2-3,CASSPRLLAGTDTQYF,TGCGCCAGCAGCCCAAGATTACTAGCGGGCACAGATACGCAGTATTTT
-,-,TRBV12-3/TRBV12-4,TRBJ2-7,CASSTGRGVDEQYF,TGTGCCAGCAGCACAGGGCGCGGCGTCGACGAGCAGTACTTC
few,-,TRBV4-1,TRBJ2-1,CASSYPEDVSSYNEQFF,TGCGCCAGCAGCTACCCCGAGGACGTTAGCTCCTACAATGAGCAGTTCTTC
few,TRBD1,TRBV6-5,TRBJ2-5,CASSYSTGPETQYF,TGTGCCAGCAGTTACTCGACAGGGCCCGAGACCCAGTACTTC
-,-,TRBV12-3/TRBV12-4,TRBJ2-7,CASSFRGRRYEQYF,TGTGCCAGCAGTTTTAGGGGCAGAAGATACGAGCAGTACTTC
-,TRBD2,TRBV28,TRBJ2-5,CASSLIFDREEAQYF,TGTGCCAGCAGTTTAATCTTCGACCGGGAGGAGGCCCAGTACTTC
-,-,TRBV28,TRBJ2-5,CASSPQLLSDRQETQYF,TGTGCCAGCAGTCCCCAACTACTCTCCGACAGGCAAGAGACCCAGTACTTC
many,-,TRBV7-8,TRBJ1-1,CASGPVNTEAFF,TGTGCCAGCGGGCCAGTTAACACTGAAGCTTTCTTT
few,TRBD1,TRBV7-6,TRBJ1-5,CASSLGPGGAEPQHF,TGTGCCAGCAGCTTAGGTCCAGGGGGCGCGGAGCCCCAGCATTTT
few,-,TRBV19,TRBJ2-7,CASSQGIGYEQYF,TGTGCCAGTAGCCAAGGAATCGGTTACGAGCAGTACTTC
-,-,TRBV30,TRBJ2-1,CALYPGLHYNEQFF,TGTGCCTTGTATCCGGGACTTCATTACAATGAGCAGTTCTTC
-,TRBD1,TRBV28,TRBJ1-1,CASSVRQGAHVLFF,TGTGCCAGCAGTGTTCGACAGGGGGCGCACGTTCTTTTCTTT
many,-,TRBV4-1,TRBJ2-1,CASSLSGLNHNEQFF,TGCGCCAGCAGTCTTAGCGGATTAAATCACAATGAGCAGTTCTTC
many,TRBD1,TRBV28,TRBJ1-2,CASSLLGQENYGYTF,TGTGCCAGCAGTTTATTGGGACAGGAGAACTATGGCTACACCTTC
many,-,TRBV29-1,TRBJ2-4,CSVEDWRAVQYF,TGCAGCGTTGAAGATTGGAGGGCGGTTCAGTACTTC
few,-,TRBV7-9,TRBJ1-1,CASNLLNTEAFF,TGTGCCAGCAACCTACTGAACACTGAAGCTTTCTTT
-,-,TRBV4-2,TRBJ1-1,CASAGGEAAEAFF,TGTGCCAGCGCTGGGGGGGAGGCCGCTGAAGCTTTCTTT
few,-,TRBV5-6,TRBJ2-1,CASSVTGAYNEQFF,TGTGCCAGCAGCGTGACAGGAGCCTACAATGAGCAGTTCTTC
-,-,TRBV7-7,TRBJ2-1,CASSPWLGNEQFF,TGTGCCAGCAGCCCGTGGTTGGGGAATGAGCAGTTCTTC
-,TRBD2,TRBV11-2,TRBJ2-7,CASSSLAGGHYEQYF,TGTGCCAGCAGCTCACTAGCGGGGGGGCACTACGAGCAGTACTTC
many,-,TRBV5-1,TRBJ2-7,CASSLGHGVIEQYF,TGCGCCAGCAGCTTGGGACACGGTGTCATAGAGCAGTACTTC
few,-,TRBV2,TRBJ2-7,CASSTGAHEQYF,TGTGCCAGCTCTACCGGGGCACACGAGCAGTACTTC
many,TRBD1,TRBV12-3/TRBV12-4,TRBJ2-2,CASSPDRINTGELFF,TGTGCCAGCAGCCCGGACAGGATAAACACCGGGGAGCTGTTTTTT
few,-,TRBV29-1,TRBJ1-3,CSARAGNTIYF,TGCAGCGCCCGGGCTGGAAACACCATATATTTT
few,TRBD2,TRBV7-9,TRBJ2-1,CASSWGLAGGIGEQFF,TGTGCCAGCAGCTGGGGACTAGCGGGGGGGATAGGCGAGCAGTTCTTC
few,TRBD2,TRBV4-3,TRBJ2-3,CASSQTGTSMDTQYF,TGCGCCAGCAGCCAAACCGGGACTAGCATGGATACGCAGTATTTT
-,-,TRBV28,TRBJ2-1,CASSLFISGGRHDEQFF,TGTGCCAGCAGTTTATTTATCTCCGGGGGCAGGCACGATGAGCAGTTCTTC
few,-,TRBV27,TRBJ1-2,CASSLLGTKGGYTF,TGTGCCAGCAGTCTACTCGGGACAAAGGGAGGCTACACCTTC
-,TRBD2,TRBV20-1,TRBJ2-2,CSARDPGATSGRNTGELFF,TGCAGTGCTAGAGATCCGGGGGCCACTAGCGGGAGAAACACCGGGGAGCTGTTTTTT
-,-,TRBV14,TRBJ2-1,CASSPQGVGQFF,TGTGCCAGCAGCCCACAGGGAGTTGGGCAGTTCTTC
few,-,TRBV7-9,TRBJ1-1,CASSKDDGPMIAFF,TGTGCCAGCAGCAAGGATGATGGCCCTATGATAGCTTTCTTT
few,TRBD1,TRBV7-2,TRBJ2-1,CASSSITGTGKNEQFF,TGTGCCAGCAGCTCAATAACCGGGACAGGGAAGAATGAGCAGTTCTTC
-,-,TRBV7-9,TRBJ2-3,CASSLDFDSRF,TGTGCCAGCAGCTTAGACTTCGACTCCCGCTTT
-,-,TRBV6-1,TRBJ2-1,CASSPQGSYNEQFF,TGTGCCAGCAGCCCTCAGGGCTCCTACAATGAGCAGTTCTTC
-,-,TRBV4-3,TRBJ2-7,CASSHTSDSSSYEQYF,TGCGCCAGCAGCCATACTTCGGACAGTAGCTCCTACGAGCAGTACTTC
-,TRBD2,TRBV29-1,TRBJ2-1,CSVVTSGGMDEQFF,TGCAGCGTTGTCACTAGCGGGGGGATGGATGAGCAGTTCTTC
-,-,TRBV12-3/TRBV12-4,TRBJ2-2,CASSKFTGELFF,TGTGCCAGCAGCAAGTTCACCGGGGAGCTGTTTTTT
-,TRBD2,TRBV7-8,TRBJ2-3,CASSLGASGRALRQYF,TGTGCCAGCAGCTTAGGGGCTAGCGGGAGGGCCTTAAGGCAGTATTTT
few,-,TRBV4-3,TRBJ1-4,CASSQDGATTNEKLFF,TGCGCCAGCAGCCAAGATGGGGCAACAACTAATGAAAAACTGTTTTTT
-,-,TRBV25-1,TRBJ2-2,CASSDNTGELFF,TGTGCCAGCAGTGACAACACCGGGGAGCTGTTTTTT